The next 2 T cell receptor beta chains were all read from a single sample in a study of T cell responses to AZD1222 COVID-19 vaccine. Measured with immunoSEQ multiplex PCR; TCRdb has only the in-frame clones, and not every one. The repertoire includes 75,000 to 100,000 clones, roughly 88% of them detected once, and under 7% sits in the top ten. The input for sequencing was peripheral blood, taken on day 0 of AZD1222 vaccination. Source of these receptors: an adult in good health.

The chain uses TRBV5-1 and TRBJ2-1; the match to TRBD1 covers 7 bases. Trimming at V came to 4 bases and at J to 0 bases, leaving 4 bases not matched to a gene. This CDR3 region has 15 residues. In germline, CDR1 is SGHRS, CDR2 YFSETQ. CDR3 sequence (DNA): TGCGCCAGCAGCCAGGGACAGAGCTCCTACAATGAGCAGTTCTTC. It codes for CASSQGQSSYNEQFF.

The chain has TRBV6-1 and TRBJ2-3; 8 bases are shared with TRBD1. CDR3 size: 17 residues. Germline trimming cut 3 bases from V and 0 bases from J; bases unmatched to any gene: 8. CDR1 and CDR2 (germline): MNHNS, SASEGT. For the CDR3, the DNA is TGTGCCAGCAGTGAGGGGACAGGCTCTCCTAGCACAGATACGCAGTATTTT. Translating gives CASSEGTGSPSTDTQYF.